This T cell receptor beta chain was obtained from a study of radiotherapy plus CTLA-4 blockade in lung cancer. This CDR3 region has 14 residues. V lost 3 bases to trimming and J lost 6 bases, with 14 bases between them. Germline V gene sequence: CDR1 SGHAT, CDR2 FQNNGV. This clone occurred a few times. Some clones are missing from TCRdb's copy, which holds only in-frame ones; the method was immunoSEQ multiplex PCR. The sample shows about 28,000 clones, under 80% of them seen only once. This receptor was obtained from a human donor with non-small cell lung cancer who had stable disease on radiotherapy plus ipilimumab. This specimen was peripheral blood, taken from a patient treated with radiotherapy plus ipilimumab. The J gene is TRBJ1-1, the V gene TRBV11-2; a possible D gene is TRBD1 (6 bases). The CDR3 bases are TGTGCCAGCAGCTTCTATAACAGGGCCCCTGAAGCTTTCTTT. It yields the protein CASSFYNRAPEAFF.